This is a list of T cell receptor beta chains from one sample in a study of beta chain features in type 1 diabetes. The protocol was immunoSEQ multiplex PCR, while the TCRdb copy is restricted to in-frame clones and leaves out a portion. The sample contains around 310,000 clones, roughly 14% of which appear only once. Sequencing was performed on naive CD4+ T cells from blood. The source is a woman between 18 and 29 years old with type 1 diabetes. The CDR3 runs from the conserved cysteine through the conserved F or W. D genes are given only for firm matches. Part of the rows lack a size; the others show once, few, many or a class for expanded clones.

size: few
V: TRBV7-6
D: TRBD2
J: TRBJ2-3
DNA: TGTGCCAGCAGCGACACACTGCGGACTAGCGGGATTTCAGATACGCAGTATTTT
CDR3: CASSDTLRTSGISDTQYF

size: -
V: TRBV7-9
D: TRBD1
J: TRBJ2-2
DNA: TGTGCCAGCAGCTTAGGACAGGGGGTAACCGGGGAGCTGTTTTTT
CDR3: CASSLGQGVTGELFF

size: few
V: TRBV29-1
D: -
J: TRBJ2-5
DNA: TGCAGCGTTGAAGGGGCAGTACAAGGGACCCAGTACTTC
CDR3: CSVEGAVQGTQYF

size: few
V: TRBV6-5
D: -
J: TRBJ1-2
DNA: TGTGCCAGCAGTTACGGCAGAGGTTCGAACTATGGCTACACCTTC
CDR3: CASSYGRGSNYGYTF

size: -
V: TRBV5-1
D: -
J: TRBJ2-6
DNA: TGCGCCAGCAGCCCGACAGGTGCCCGGGGGGCCAACGTCCTGACTTTC
CDR3: CASSPTGARGANVLTF

size: few
V: TRBV28
D: TRBD2
J: TRBJ2-5
DNA: TGTGCCAGCAGAGAAGCGGGATCGGTAGAGACCCAGTACTTC
CDR3: CASREAGSVETQYF

size: -
V: TRBV7-9
D: TRBD1
J: TRBJ2-2
DNA: TGTGCCAGCAGCTCAGTGACAGGGCTCGACACCGGGGAGCTGTTTTTT
CDR3: CASSSVTGLDTGELFF

size: few
V: TRBV19
D: -
J: TRBJ2-7
DNA: TGTGCCAGTAGTATCGGAGGGGCCCGATGGAACGAGCAGTACTTC
CDR3: CASSIGGARWNEQYF

size: -
V: TRBV19
D: -
J: TRBJ2-5
DNA: TGTGCCAGTAGTCTTGGGACAACCCAAGAGACCCAGTACTTC
CDR3: CASSLGTTQETQYF

size: -
V: TRBV29-1
D: TRBD2
J: TRBJ2-3
DNA: TGCAGCGTTGCCCGAGGGACTAGCGAAGATACGCAGTATTTT
CDR3: CSVARGTSEDTQYF

size: -
V: TRBV7-9
D: -
J: TRBJ1-4
DNA: TGTGCCAGCAGCTTTTCCAGGCAGTGGACTAATGAAAAACTGTTTTTT
CDR3: CASSFSRQWTNEKLFF

size: few
V: TRBV7-2
D: -
J: TRBJ2-1
DNA: TGTGCCAGCAGCCCAGGAAAGACAGAGCAGTTCTTC
CDR3: CASSPGKTEQFF

size: -
V: TRBV5-1
D: -
J: TRBJ2-3
DNA: TGCGCCAGCAGCACGGGTAGCAGCCCAGATACGCAGTATTTT
CDR3: CASSTGSSPDTQYF

size: few
V: TRBV19
D: TRBD1
J: TRBJ1-2
DNA: TGTGCCAGTAAGACACAGGGGGCTTATGGCTACACCTTC
CDR3: CASKTQGAYGYTF

size: -
V: TRBV10-3
D: TRBD2
J: TRBJ2-3
DNA: TGTGCCATCAAGATCCCTAGCGGGAGAGGCACAGATACGCAGTATTTT
CDR3: CAIKIPSGRGTDTQYF

size: -
V: TRBV28
D: -
J: TRBJ2-7
DNA: TGTGCCAGCGTGGTACGTGGCGGCGAGCAGTACTTC
CDR3: CASVVRGGEQYF

size: few
V: TRBV7-2
D: -
J: TRBJ2-6
DNA: TGTGCCAGCGACAACTCTGGGGCCAACGTCCTGACTTTC
CDR3: CASDNSGANVLTF